A selection of T cell receptor beta chains follows, all from one sample in a study of identical twins. From the 5' RACE reads, TCRdb called clonotypes with MiXCR, one entry per CDR3 protein. The sample lists 350,000 to 600,000 distinct CDR3 sequences, 14% occurring once. These sequences were also reported in another study, on yellow fever vaccine responses in identical twins.

Sequenced sample: CD4+ T cells sorted from blood. Every receptor here comes from a woman aged 18 to 35 in good health. Each CDR3 is given with its conserved first and last residue. A D gene is named only where the DNA matches it firmly. Only part of the rows carry a size: once, few, many, or a class if the clone is expanded.

D gene,clone size,J gene,V gene,CDR3 DNA,CDR3 protein
NA,many,TRBJ2-7,TRBV29-1,TGCAGCGTTGAGGCCGGGCTCGAGCAGTACTTC,CSVEAGLEQYF
NA,NA,TRBJ2-5,TRBV6-1,TGTGCCAGCAGAGATGCGGGGTATTCCGAGACCCAGTACTTC,CASRDAGYSETQYF
TRBD2,few,TRBJ2-1,TRBV6-1,TGTGCCAGCAGTCCCCTTGGGCTAGCGGGGGATGAGCAGTTCTTC,CASSPLGLAGDEQFF
NA,NA,TRBJ2-3,TRBV15,TGTGCCACCAGCAGATCTCCTACCCGAAGGAGAGGAGATACGCAGTATTTT,CATSRSPTRRRGDTQYF
TRBD2,few,TRBJ2-3,TRBV20-1,TGCACCGGGACTAGCGGCCTTGTAGATACGCAGTATTTT,CTGTSGLVDTQYF
NA,few,TRBJ2-1,TRBV21-1,TGTGCCAGCAAGACGGGAGCATGGCGGGATGAGCAGTTCTTC,CASKTGAWRDEQFF
NA,NA,TRBJ1-5,TRBV27,TGTGCCAGCAGTTTAAGGCAGGGGCGAAGCAATCAGCCCCAGCATTTT,CASSLRQGRSNQPQHF
TRBD1,few,TRBJ2-7,TRBV11-2,TGTGCCAGCAGCTTTAGGGCGCCGGGGACAGGGGCTTCCTACGAGCAGTACTTC,CASSFRAPGTGASYEQYF
TRBD1,NA,TRBJ2-7,TRBV5-6,TGTGCCAGCAGCTTGGGCTACGGCAGGGGGCTCGGCGAGCAGTACTTC,CASSLGYGRGLGEQYF
TRBD1,few,TRBJ1-4,TRBV25-1,TGTGCCAGCAGTGAATCCCCCAGGGGGCGCGGGCCTAATGAAAAACTGTTTTTT,CASSESPRGRGPNEKLFF
TRBD1,NA,TRBJ2-5,TRBV5-6,TGTGCCAGCAGCGTTGGGACAGGGGTACGGGAGACCCAGTACTTC,CASSVGTGVRETQYF
NA,few,TRBJ2-1,TRBV30,TGTGCCTGGAGTGTGGAAGGGTACAATGAGCAGTTCTTC,CAWSVEGYNEQFF
NA,few,TRBJ1-5,TRBV3-1,TGTGCCAGCAGCCAAGGGGGGATAGAATTTGGCAATCAGCCCCAGCATTTT,CASSQGGIEFGNQPQHF
NA,NA,TRBJ2-3,TRBV15,TGTGCCACCAGCAGGCTAGCGAGTACTAGCACAGATACGCAGTATTTT,CATSRLASTSTDTQYF
TRBD2,few,TRBJ2-1,TRBV3-1,TGTGCCAGCAGCCAAGCCTTTCCGCGACTAGCGGGAGACGACAATGAGCAGTTCTTC,CASSQAFPRLAGDDNEQFF
NA,NA,TRBJ2-1,TRBV29-1,TGCAGCGTGGGGGCTGGGCCCAATGAGCAGTTCTTC,CSVGAGPNEQFF
TRBD1,few,TRBJ2-1,TRBV28,TGTGCCAGCAGTTCGACAGGGGGCGCCGACAATGAGCAGTTCTTC,CASSSTGGADNEQFF
TRBD1,many,TRBJ1-2,TRBV6-5,TGTGCCAGCAGTTACTCAGGACAGGGGGCCGGCTATGGCTACACCTTC,CASSYSGQGAGYGYTF
TRBD2,many,TRBJ2-3,TRBV12-3/TRBV12-4,TGTGCCAGCAGGAAACTAGCGGGAGCAGATACGCAGTATTTT,CASRKLAGADTQYF
NA,NA,TRBJ1-2,TRBV12-3/TRBV12-4,TGTGCCAGCACCTTATCGGGTTTTGATGGCTACACCTTC,CASTLSGFDGYTF
NA,NA,TRBJ2-5,TRBV21-1,TGTGCCAGCAGCAAAGACATAGGGCAGGGGAAAGAGACCCAGTACTTC,CASSKDIGQGKETQYF
NA,NA,TRBJ2-7,TRBV9,TGTGCCAGCAGCACCGGAACCCCTTCCGGGACACGGGCCGAGCAGTACTTC,CASSTGTPSGTRAEQYF
NA,NA,TRBJ1-4,TRBV29-1,TGCAGCACCAGGACGGGGATTAATGAAAAACTGTTTTTT,CSTRTGINEKLFF
NA,NA,TRBJ1-3,TRBV7-9,TGTGCCAGCAGCTCACGGGCCCTCCCATCAGGAAACACCATATATTTT,CASSSRALPSGNTIYF
NA,NA,TRBJ2-3,TRBV25-1,TGTGCCAGCAGTGAATATCAGGGTACCACAGATACGCAGTATTTT,CASSEYQGTTDTQYF
TRBD2,NA,TRBJ2-3,TRBV2,TGTACCTGCACCTTACTCCTAGCGGGGGGGCGTGGCACAGATACGCAGTATTTT,CTCTLLLAGGRGTDTQYF
TRBD2,NA,TRBJ2-1,TRBV18,TGTGCCAGCTCACCGCCCTCGGCTAGCGGGTTTGAGCAGTTCTTC,CASSPPSASGFEQFF
TRBD1,NA,TRBJ2-7,TRBV20-1,TGCAGTGCTAGAGATCCCGACAGGGGAACTTACGAGCAGTACTTC,CSARDPDRGTYEQYF
TRBD1,few,TRBJ2-7,TRBV6-1,TGTGCCAGCAGCCTTAGGACAGGGAAGGAGCAGTACTTC,CASSLRTGKEQYF
NA,NA,TRBJ2-7,TRBV10-1,TGCGCCAGCAGTGAGTCAGGGACCTACGAGCAGTACTTC,CASSESGTYEQYF
TRBD2,NA,TRBJ2-5,TRBV5-1,TGCGCCAGCAGTTCGAGCGGGGGGACCCAAGAGACCCAGTACTTC,CASSSSGGTQETQYF
NA,few,TRBJ2-1,TRBV6-5,TGTGCCAGCAGTTCTCTGGGGACCCCGAGCTCCTACAATGAGCAGTTCTTC,CASSSLGTPSSYNEQFF
TRBD2,NA,TRBJ2-7,TRBV3-1,TGTGCCAGCAGCCAAGCAGCGGGGGGGGCCGCCTCCTACGAGCAGTACTTC,CASSQAAGGAASYEQYF
TRBD1,NA,TRBJ2-3,TRBV5-1,TGCGCCAGCAGCCAACAGGGGTCTGACACAGATACGCAGTATTTT,CASSQQGSDTDTQYF
NA,few,TRBJ2-1,TRBV5-1,TGCGCCAGCAGCTTGTCGGCGGTCAGTTACAATGAGCAGTTCTTC,CASSLSAVSYNEQFF
TRBD2,NA,TRBJ2-1,TRBV20-1,TGCAGTGCTAGAGAATACCTAGCGGGGGCGGGTGAGCAGTTCTTC,CSAREYLAGAGEQFF
NA,few,TRBJ2-3,TRBV7-9,TGTGCCAGCAGGCCCCAGGGGATTACAGATACGCAGTATTTT,CASRPQGITDTQYF
NA,few,TRBJ1-6,TRBV6-1,TGTGCCAGCAGTACCGGGGGGAATAATTCACCCCTCCACTTT,CASSTGGNNSPLHF
NA,NA,TRBJ2-3,TRBV2,TGTGCCAGCAGCCGACACCGTGGGGCAGATACGCAGTATTTT,CASSRHRGADTQYF
TRBD2,NA,TRBJ2-5,TRBV12-3/TRBV12-4,TGTGCCAGCAGTCCACTAGCGGGAGCGCCGGGGGAGACCCAGTACTTC,CASSPLAGAPGETQYF
NA,few,TRBJ1-5,TRBV18,TGTGCCAGCTCACCACCAAGTTCGAGGGAGTATCAGCCCCAGCATTTT,CASSPPSSREYQPQHF
NA,NA,TRBJ1-6,TRBV9,TGTGCCAGCAGCCGGGAGATGGGGGATTCACCCCTCCACTTT,CASSREMGDSPLHF